This TCR beta chain is from a study of cytomegalovirus exposure and HLA in healthy donors. Whole-study results and caveats: An assumption of roughly uniform sequencing depth across donors underlay the presence/absence analyses.

This clone was counted between two and nine times. The antigen remains undetermined. PCR involved 60 Vbeta and 13 Jbeta primers. Sequencing used immunoSEQ multiplex PCR; TCRdb keeps in-frame clones, though not all of them. The table has approximately 270,000 clones, about four fifths seen once. Looked up from germline, CDR1 is SGHAT and CDR2 is FQNNGV. V trimming: 5 bases; J trimming: 2 bases; junction bases outside the gene matches: 1. This CDR3 is built from 15 residues. V and J are TRBV11-2 and TRBJ2-3, with 13 positions matching TRBD2. The receptor comes from a girl aged 2-15 years in good health and CMV-seronegative. The sequencing sample was made of PBMCs. The CDR3 bases are TGTGCCAGCAGCGGACTAGCGGGAGTCACAGATACGCAGTATTTT. This encodes CASSGLAGVTDTQYF.